The rows below give T cell receptor beta chains drawn from one sample of a study of blood T cell repertoires in COVID-19. Using immunoSEQ multiplex PCR, the repertoire was profiled, and TCRdb retains in-frame clones only, with some absent. The table has approximately 75,000 clones, approximately 80% seen once. What was sequenced was peripheral blood. The receptors originated from a woman in her 50s with acute or convalescent COVID-19. Both conserved end residues are trimmed from each CDR3.

V gene	J gene	CDR3 protein
TRBV7-9	TRBJ1-2	ASSLAYREGYT
TRBV19	TRBJ2-1	ASSIVGAGGYNEQF
TRBV28	TRBJ1-5	ASSFSIQGNQPQH
TRBV27	TRBJ2-6	ASSLVSPPGAGANVLT
TRBV5-1	TRBJ2-3	ASSPGVPDTQY
TRBV11-1	TRBJ2-3	ASSSIAGTGTDTQY
TRBV5-5	TRBJ2-7	ASSGGPGTDSYEQY
TRBV25-1	TRBJ2-2	ASTNWDRGSTGELF
TRBV9	TRBJ2-7	ASSPRGAGTYEQY
TRBV3-1/TRBV3-2	TRBJ2-7	ASSQGLGSGRVYEQY
TRBV7-9	TRBJ2-7	ASSAEESLYEQY
TRBV15	TRBJ2-1	ATSATGTPLGNEQF